These 21 T cell receptor beta chains were sequenced from one sample in a study of shared clonotypes between healthy human individuals. Clones were sequenced by immunoSEQ multiplex PCR, and TCRdb holds only the in-frame ones, with some missing. The sample holds over a million clones; around 78% are singletons and the top ten take about 0.52%. Sequencing used memory CD4+ T cells from PBMCs. Subset defined: CD45RA-negative fraction. These receptors originate from a man aged 18 to 30 in good health. Some clones in this sample may be carry-over from other donors' samples.

This rearrangement joins TRBV6-6 to TRBJ2-7, with 9 positions matching TRBD2. After removal of 7 bases from V and 3 bases from J, the junction contained 7 bases not matched to a gene. This CDR3 is 14 amino acids long. The V gene's germline CDR1 is MNHNY and CDR2 SVGAGI (reference sequence). The CDR3 sequence is CASISGRRVYEQYF. CDR3 coding DNA: TGTGCCAGCATTAGCGGGAGAAGGGTCTACGAGCAGTACTTC.

The chain has TRBV11-2 and TRBJ2-1, with TRBD2 matching over 9 bases. CDR3 length: 15 residues. Germline loops: CDR1 SGHAT, CDR2 FQNNGV. After removal of 8 bases from V and 13 bases from J, the junction contained 18 bases not matched to a gene. The CDR3 DNA reads as TGTGCCAGCGGATCCGCCGTGGCGGGAGGGCTTCACCAGTTCTTC. Translation: CASGSAVAGGLHQFF. The full variable domain, in which reference TRBV11-2 and TRBJ2-1 provide the parts outside the CDR3, is EAGVAQSPRYKIIEKRQSVAFWCNPISGHATLYWYQQILGQGPKLLIQFQNNGVVDDSQLPKDRFSAERLKGVDSTLKIQPAKLEDSAVYLCASGSAVAGGLHQFFGPGTRLTVL.

This clone has just one count. This chain links TRBV11-2 with TRBJ1-2; TRBD1 matches 7 bases. V was clipped by 6 bases and J by 2 bases; unmatched bases: 12. Germline V gene lookup returns CDR1 SGHAT and CDR2 FQNNGV. The CDR3 totals 16 residues. CDR3 sequence reads: CASSSTLTGMNYGYTF. The CDR3 coding sequence is TGTGCCAGCAGTTCTACCCTGACAGGGATGAACTATGGCTACACCTTC.

The chain combines TRBV2 with TRBJ1-5, with D possibly TRBD1 on 5 matching bases. Germline CDR1 and CDR2: SNHLY and FYNNEI. CDR3 length equals 14 residues. Trimming stripped 7 bases from V and 4 bases from J, with 14 bases between. This CDR3 reads CASTMGLGNQPQHF. In DNA form, the CDR3 reads TGTGCCAGCACGATGGGGCTGGGAAATCAGCCCCAGCATTTT. Looking up the rest from reference TRBV2 and TRBJ1-5 gives the full variable domain: EPEVTQTPSHQVTQMGQEVILRCVPISNHLYFYWYRQILGQKVEFLVSFYNNEISEKSEIFDDQFSVERPDGSNFTLKIRSTKLEDSAMYFCASTMGLGNQPQHFGDGTRLSIL.

A word on this clone: Other DNA sequences in the same sample also yield this CDR3. The rearrangement joins TRBV18 to TRBJ2-5; 7 bases align to TRBD1. The CDR3 is made up of 14 amino acids. Trimming took 6 bases from V and 5 from J; bases not matched to a gene: 9. Germline CDR1 is KGHSH and CDR2 is LQKENI. CDR3 amino acids: CASSPNRGYETQYF. CDR3 nucleotide sequence: TGTGCCAGCTCCCCAAACAGGGGTTACGAGACCCAGTACTTC.

A word on this clone: Other DNA variants within this sample encode the same CDR3. The chain employs TRBV5-1 and TRBJ2-1; D is unclear. Trimming shortened V by 0 bases and J by 0 bases, and 4 bases separated the two germline ends. This CDR3 has 14 residues. The germline CDR1 and CDR2 sequences are SGHRS and YFSETQ. The CDR3 is CASSLVPSYNEQFF. The DNA for the CDR3 is TGCGCCAGCAGCTTGGTCCCCTCCTACAATGAGCAGTTCTTC.

This clone was detected a few times. The chain combines TRBV28 with TRBJ1-2, with 7 bases matching TRBD1. Germline assignment: CDR1 MDHEN and CDR2 SYDVKM. This CDR3 contains 12 residues. V lost 9 bases and J lost 5; bases outside the gene matches: 6. The CDR3 bases are TGTGCCAGAAGGACAGGAATGTATGGCTACACCTTC. Translated: CARRTGMYGYTF.

In this sample, this clone turned up many times. This rearrangement joins TRBV28 to TRBJ1-5, with a possible D match to TRBD1 (5 bases). There are 16 residues in the CDR3. The germline V gene has CDR1 MDHEN and CDR2 SYDVKM. The ends were cut back, 4 bases at V and 7 bases at J, with 20 bases in the middle. The CDR3 sequence: CASSSNRPGRVQPQHF. The DNA for the CDR3 is TGTGCCAGCAGTTCCAACAGGCCGGGCAGGGTACAGCCCCAGCATTTT.

The chain combines TRBV27 with TRBJ2-7; 7 bases line up with TRBD1. The CDR3 runs to 16 residues. Germline lookup yields CDR1 MNHEY and CDR2 SMNVEV (reference sequence). Trimming at V came to 6 bases and at J to 2 bases, leaving 13 bases not matched to a gene. As DNA, the CDR3 is TGTGCCAGCAGCGCCGTCGGGGTAGGACAGGCCTACGAGCAGTACTTC. Its translation: CASSAVGVGQAYEQYF.

This clone was seen just once. A much larger clone differs from this one at a single base, so this may be a read error. The sample has other DNA sequences that encode this CDR3 too. V is TRBV28 and J is TRBJ1-3; D gene uncertain. The CDR3 runs 11 residues. CDR1 is MDHEN and CDR2 is SYDVKM in the germline V gene. V shed 4 bases and J shed 4 bases, with 2 bases lying between them. The CDR3 spells CASSSGNTIYF. CDR3 coding DNA: TGTGCCAGCAGTTCAGGAAACACCATATATTTT. The full variable domain, completed using reference TRBV28 and TRBJ1-3, is DVKVTQSSRYLVKRTGEKVFLECVQDMDHENMFWYRQDPGLGLRLIYFSYDVKMKEKGDIPEGYSVSREKKERFSLILESASTNQTSMYLCASSSGNTIYFGEGSWLTVV.

This clone was seen a single time. V gene TRBV4-1 combines with J gene TRBJ2-7; TRBD1 aligns across 10 bases. Germline V lookup: CDR1 MGHRA, CDR2 YSYEKL. There are 16 residues in the CDR3. J lost 5 bases, V lost 1 base, and 8 bases had no gene match. CDR3 protein: CASSQVLGQGGNEQYF. The CDR3 bases are TGCGCCAGCAGCCAAGTTCTAGGACAGGGGGGGAACGAGCAGTACTTC.

The chain recombines TRBV7-9 with TRBJ2-3; D might be TRBD2 (5 bases). The V end lost 3 bases, the J end lost 1 base, and 8 bases lay between the germline ends. The CDR3 sequence is 14 residues long. From germline, CDR1 is SEHNR and CDR2 FQNEAQ (reference sequence). The DNA of the CDR3 is TGTGCCAGCAGCTTCTCAGCGGGCACAGATACGCAGTATTTT. Encoded protein: CASSFSAGTDTQYF.

The CDR3 DNA reads as TGTGCCAGCAGCTCTCGGGACAGTAATCAGCCCCAGCATTTT. It yields the protein CASSSRDSNQPQHF. The chain uses TRBV5-5 and TRBJ1-5; 7 bases agree with TRBD1. V gave up 3 bases and J gave up 4 bases; unmatched junction bases: 4. CDR1 is SGHKS and CDR2 is YYEKEE in the germline V gene (reference sequence). This CDR3 spans 14 amino acids.

The chain couples TRBV6-1 to TRBJ2-2; no clear D. This CDR3 region has 16 residues. The germline V gene has CDR1 MNHNS and CDR2 SASEGT. V was cut by 3 bases and J by 0 bases, with 11 bases left in between. The CDR3 sequence is CASSDRGLTNTGELFF. DNA for the CDR3: TGTGCCAGCAGTGATCGAGGTCTAACGAACACCGGGGAGCTGTTTTTT.

The chain employs TRBV5-1 and TRBJ2-2; D is unresolved. V shed 4 bases and J shed 5 bases, with 24 bases lying between them. CDR3 length: 18 amino acids. Germline-derived CDR1 and CDR2 are SGHRS and YFSETQ. CDR3 loop: CASSPTQDGLSFTGELFF. Written as DNA, the CDR3 is TGCGCCAGCAGCCCCACCCAAGACGGTCTCTCCTTTACCGGGGAGCTGTTTTTT.

This rearrangement joins TRBV28 to TRBJ2-2; D gene ambiguous. The CDR3 extends over 14 amino acids. The germline V and J ends were trimmed by 9 bases and 0 bases, with 11 bases remaining between them. The germline gives CDR1 MDHEN, CDR2 SYDVKM. The CDR3 DNA sequence: TGTGCCAGTCATAACAGTCCGAACACCGGGGAGCTGTTTTTT. Protein sequence: CASHNSPNTGELFF. Full variable domain (outside the CDR3, taken from reference TRBV28 and TRBJ2-2): DVKVTQSSRYLVKRTGEKVFLECVQDMDHENMFWYRQDPGLGLRLIYFSYDVKMKEKGDIPEGYSVSREKKERFSLILESASTNQTSMYLCASHNSPNTGELFFGEGSRLTVL.

The V call is TRBV7-8, the J call TRBJ1-2; D possibly corresponds to TRBD1 (5 bases). Trimming left V 5 bases short and J 3 bases short, with 19 bases between. The CDR3 runs to 16 residues. CDR1 SGHVS and CDR2 FQNEAQ come from the germline V gene. The CDR3 reads CASSTNTRVGDYGYTF. The CDR3 DNA is TGTGCCAGCAGCACCAACACCAGGGTGGGGGACTATGGCTACACCTTC.

This CDR3 reads CAISLRAMDTEAFF. The CDR3 DNA reads as TGTGCCATCAGTCTCAGGGCGATGGACACTGAAGCTTTCTTT. This sequence joins TRBV10-3 and TRBJ1-1; a possible D gene is TRBD1 (5 bases). The CDR3 spans 14 residues. Germline CDR1 ENHRY, CDR2 SYGVKD. The V end lost 5 bases, the J end lost 3 bases, and 13 bases lay between the germline ends.

The chain is built from TRBV14 and TRBJ2-1; a possible D gene is TRBD1 (7 bases). Germline assignment: CDR1 SGHDN and CDR2 FVKESK. The ends were cut back, 6 bases at V and 2 bases at J, with 14 bases in the middle. The CDR3 consists of 15 residues. The CDR3 nucleotides are TGTGCCAGCAGGGTAGGAGGGGGCACCTACAATGAGCAGTTCTTC. Translation gives CASRVGGGTYNEQFF.

This clone was seen repeatedly, ten times or more. The chain joins TRBV7-9 to TRBJ2-2; D possibly corresponds to TRBD1 (6 bases). Between the trimmed V and J ends, which lost 4 bases and 4 bases, there was a span of 16 bases. This CDR3 comprises 16 residues. Germline CDR1 and CDR2: SEHNR and FQNEAQ (reference sequence). The CDR3 DNA reads as TGTGCCAGCAGCTCCGCCTCCCGACAGGTCACCGGGGAGCTGTTTTTT. Amino acids: CASSSASRQVTGELFF.

In its sample, this clone was seen once. The chain joins TRBV5-1 to TRBJ2-7; D might be TRBD1 or TRBD2, each matching 5 bases. The V end was cut by 0 bases, the J end by 3 bases, with 10 bases between. The length of the CDR3 is 14 residues. Germline V gene data show CDR1 as SGHRS and CDR2 as YFSETQ. The CDR3 region has the DNA TGCGCCAGCAGCTTGGGGGACGGGAACTACGAGCAGTACTTC. This codes for CASSLGDGNYEQYF.